These 18 T cell receptor beta chains were sequenced from one sample in a study of blood T cell repertoires in COVID-19. The method was immunoSEQ multiplex PCR; TCRdb's version includes in-frame clones alone and lacks a portion of them. This repertoire shows over 250,000 clones, about 88% found once; its top ten account for 9.5% to 15%. The sample was peripheral blood. These receptor sequences come from a woman aged 55-70 years with acute or convalescent COVID-19.

The chain links TRBV15 to TRBJ2-1; tentatively, D is TRBD2 (6 bases). Germline-derived CDR1 and CDR2 are LNHNV and YYDKDF (reference sequence). The CDR3 contains 12 residues. V lost 8 bases and J 7 bases, leaving 12 bases between the germline ends. The CDR3 coding sequence is TGTGCCACCGGGGGGACCTCAAATGAGCAGTTCTTC. This sequence encodes CATGGTSNEQFF. The full variable domain, its missing parts supplied by reference TRBV15 and TRBJ2-1, is DAMVIQNPRYQVTQFGKPVTLSCSQTLNHNVMYWYQQKSSQAPKLLFHYYDKDFNNEADTPDNFQSRRPNTSFCFLDIRSPGLGDTAMYLCATGGTSNEQFFGPGTRLTVL.

A single count supports this clone. This chain links TRBV28 with TRBJ1-6, with D perhaps TRBD1 (5 bases). V lost 6 bases and J lost 10, with 22 bases in between. CDR1 is MDHEN and CDR2 is SYDVKM in the germline V gene. The CDR3 has 16 residues. The CDR3 DNA is TGTGCCAGCAGCTACCCCGAGTGGCAGGGTAGCTCACCCCTCCACTTT. Its translation: CASSYPEWQGSSPLHF.

The chain employs TRBV6-2 or TRBV6-3 and TRBJ1-2; TRBD1 aligns across 7 bases. The germline V gene has CDR1 MNHEY and CDR2 SVGEGT. J was trimmed by 3 bases and V by 6 bases; bases with no gene match: 13. CDR3 size: 16 residues. The CDR3 region has the DNA TGTGCCAGCAGCTTACACGCCCCAACAGGGGACTATGGCTACACCTTC. Amino acid sequence: CASSLHAPTGDYGYTF.

V and J are TRBV7-8 and TRBJ1-1; 7 bases map to TRBD1. The CDR3 totals 14 residues. Losses at the gene ends were 5 bases for V and 6 bases for J; bases not matched to a gene: 9. Per the germline V gene, CDR1 is SGHVS and CDR2 is FQNEAQ. The DNA for the CDR3 is TGTGCCAGCAGCCCCTATCTGACAGGGCCTGAAGCTTTCTTT. It translates to CASSPYLTGPEAFF.

The rearrangement joins TRBV27 to TRBJ1-5; D is unclear. This CDR3 is 18 amino acids long. Between the trimmed V and J ends, which lost 1 base and 0 bases, there was a span of 16 bases. The V gene's germline CDR1 is MNHEY and CDR2 SMNVEV (reference sequence). The CDR3 DNA reads TGTGCCAGCAGTTTATTACCCTTAGCGGCTTATAGCAATCAGCCCCAGCATTTT. This codes for CASSLLPLAAYSNQPQHF.

Turning to this clone: Other DNA sequences from this sample encode an identical CDR3 as well. This chain connects TRBV9 to TRBJ2-2; 11 bases align to TRBD2. This CDR3 contains 17 residues. V lost 0 bases, J lost 1 base, and 2 bases stayed unmatched. Per the germline V gene, CDR1 is SGDLS and CDR2 is YYNGEE. CDR3 coding DNA: TGTGCCAGCAGCGTAGGGCTAGCGGGAGGGAACACCGGGGAGCTGTTTTTT. Its translation: CASSVGLAGGNTGELFF.

CDR3 protein: CASSLRQGDGNQPQHF. CDR3 bases: TGTGCCAGCAGCCTCCGACAGGGAGATGGCAATCAGCCCCAGCATTTT. V is TRBV7-2 and J is TRBJ1-5; 7 positions agree with TRBD1. The V and J ends lost 5 bases and 2 bases, in that order; junction bases with no gene match: 9. The length of the CDR3 is 16 residues. Germline assignment: CDR1 SGHTA and CDR2 FQGNSA.

This clone has only one observation. The rearrangement uses TRBV7-8 and TRBJ1-5; possible D gene TRBD1, 5 bases. Germline loops: CDR1 SGHVS, CDR2 FQNEAQ. V lost 4 bases, J lost 5 bases, and 6 bases lay in between. There are 12 residues in the CDR3. DNA for the CDR3: TGTGCCAGCAGCTGGGGGGATCAGCCCCAGCATTTT. It encodes CASSWGDQPQHF.

The rearrangement uses TRBV2 and TRBJ1-5, with a possible D match to TRBD1 (6 bases). Germline CDR1 and CDR2: SNHLY and FYNNEI. CDR3 length: 16 residues. The germline V and J ends were trimmed by 6 bases and 0 bases, with 15 bases remaining between them. This CDR3 is CASSEIGGNSNQPQHF. The CDR3 DNA is TGTGCCAGCAGCGAAATAGGGGGTAATAGCAATCAGCCCCAGCATTTT.

The chain employs TRBV7-2 and TRBJ2-2; 11 nucleotides agree with TRBD2. J was trimmed by 1 base and V by 2 bases; bases with no gene match: 6. Germline loops: CDR1 SGHTA, CDR2 FQGNSA. The CDR3 sequence is 18 residues long. CDR3: CASSLRPSGGQNTGELFF. The CDR3 DNA reads as TGTGCCAGCAGCTTACGTCCTAGCGGGGGGCAGAACACCGGGGAGCTGTTTTTT.

The chain is built from TRBV7-9 and TRBJ1-5, with D possibly being TRBD1 (5 bases). The germline CDR1 and CDR2 sequences are SEHNR and FQNEAQ (reference sequence). This CDR3 contains 12 residues. The V end was cut by 6 bases, the J end by 4 bases, with 7 bases between. The CDR3 loop reads CASSQGNQPQHF. The CDR3, as DNA: TGTGCCAGCAGTCAGGGAAATCAGCCCCAGCATTTT.

The V gene is TRBV6-1, the J gene TRBJ2-3; 14 bases line up with TRBD2. This CDR3 is built from 16 residues. The V gene end was trimmed by 4 bases and the J gene end by 2 bases; junction bases not matched to a gene: 2. CDR1 and CDR2 (germline): MNHNS, SASEGT. The CDR3 is CASSGTSGGSTDTQYF. The CDR3 bases are TGTGCCAGCAGTGGGACTAGCGGGGGGTCCACAGATACGCAGTATTTT.

This sequence joins TRBV5-8 and TRBJ1-3; a possible D gene is TRBD1 (6 bases). CDR3 length: 15 amino acids. V was shortened by 0 bases and J by 0 bases, with 7 bases between the two germline ends. CDR1 and CDR2 (germline): SGHTS, YDEGEE. CDR3 DNA: TGTGCCAGCAGCTTGGGGGACATCTCTGGAAACACCATATATTTT. This sequence encodes CASSLGDISGNTIYF.

This clone was recorded only once. The chain combines TRBV9 with TRBJ1-5, with 7 bases aligning to TRBD1. After removal of 2 bases from V and 4 bases from J, the junction contained 6 bases not matched to a gene. Germline CDR1 SGDLS, CDR2 YYNGEE. CDR3 length: 15 amino acids. For the CDR3, the DNA is TGTGCCAGCAGCGTCGGGACAGTCGGGAATCAGCCCCAGCATTTT. Protein product: CASSVGTVGNQPQHF. Full variable domain (remainder filled in from reference TRBV9 and TRBJ1-5): DSGVTQTPKHLITATGQRVTLRCSPRSGDLSVYWYQQSLDQGLQFLIQYYNGEERAKGNILERFSAQQFPDLHSELNLSSLELGDSALYFCASSVGTVGNQPQHFGDGTRLSIL.

Only one count was recorded for this clone. The V call is TRBV18, the J call TRBJ1-1, with D hard to call. The CDR3 is 15 residues long. The V and J ends lost 1 base and 1 base respectively, with 10 bases between them. CDR1 and CDR2 (germline): KGHSH, LQKENI. CDR3 nucleotides: TGTGCCAGCTCACCACGAGGTCAGCAGAACACTGAAGCTTTCTTT. Amino acid sequence: CASSPRGQQNTEAFF.

This chain connects TRBV3-1 (or the pseudogene TRBV3-2) to TRBJ1-2, with D possibly being TRBD1 (6 bases). This CDR3 has 13 residues. In germline, CDR1 is LGHDT, CDR2 YNNKEL (reference sequence). V lost 3 bases and J lost 8, with 13 bases in between. The CDR3 loop is CASSHRGARGYTF. The DNA for the CDR3 is TGTGCCAGCAGCCATCGGGGGGCTCGAGGCTACACCTTC.

This sequence joins TRBV5-1 and TRBJ2-1, with 12 positions matching TRBD2. There are 16 residues in the CDR3. CDR1 is SGHRS, CDR2 YFSETQ, per germline. J was trimmed by 4 bases and V by 6 bases; bases with no gene match: 8. CDR3 in amino acids: CASNKLTSGGYNEQFF. CDR3 bases: TGCGCCAGCAACAAATTAACTAGCGGGGGGTACAATGAGCAGTTCTTC.

V is TRBV29-1 and J is TRBJ2-3; D ambiguous. This CDR3 has 13 amino acids. CDR1 SQVTM and CDR2 ANQGSEA come from the germline V gene. Trimming took off 6 bases at V and 3 bases at J, with 13 bases between the two ends. This chain's CDR3 is CSVFSPRTDTQYF. The CDR3 coding sequence is TGCAGCGTATTTAGCCCCAGAACAGATACGCAGTATTTT.